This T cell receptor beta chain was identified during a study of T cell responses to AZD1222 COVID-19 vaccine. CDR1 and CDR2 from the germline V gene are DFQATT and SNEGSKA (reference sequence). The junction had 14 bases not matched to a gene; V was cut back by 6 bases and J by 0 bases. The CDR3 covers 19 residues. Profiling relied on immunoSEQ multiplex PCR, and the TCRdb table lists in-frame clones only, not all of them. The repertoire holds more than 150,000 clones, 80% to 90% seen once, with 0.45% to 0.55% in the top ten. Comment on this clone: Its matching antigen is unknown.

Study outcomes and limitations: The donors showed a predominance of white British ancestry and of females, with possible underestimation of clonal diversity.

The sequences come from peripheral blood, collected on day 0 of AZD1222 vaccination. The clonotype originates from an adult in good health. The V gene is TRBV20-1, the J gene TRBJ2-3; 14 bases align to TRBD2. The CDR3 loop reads CSASSRTSGGRISTDTQYF. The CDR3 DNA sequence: TGCAGTGCCAGTTCCCGGACTAGCGGGGGGAGGATTAGCACAGATACGCAGTATTTT.